This TCR beta chain was identified during a study of blood T cell repertoires in COVID-19 (dated by TCRdb to 2018 to 2021). Turning to the overall study: Samples covering the acute and convalescent phases of COVID-19 were provided by collaborators in the United States, Italy and Spain. Where HLA class I and class II types were available, the types were taken from metadata supplied by the sample provider, not from assay-based typing. The prospective study material was composed of cDNA or gDNA derived from T cells, B-cell-depleted T cells, or PBMCs. A freely available public database, intended as a resource for researchers studying the immune response to SARS-CoV-2, is where the repertoires were released. Nearly every sample came with metadata listing a de-identified subject ID, COVID-19 status, age in years and sex. The dataset comprised deeply sampled blood TCRbeta repertoires from subjects exposed to, actively infected with, or recovered from COVID-19. Samples came from the ongoing ImmuneRACE study (first 160 participants) plus 1,254 subjects from 6 global collaborators.

Enrolling through a virtual design, the prospective study's participants ranged in age from roughly 18 to 90 years and lived across roughly 24 United States geographic areas. Cohort assignment in the prospective study relied on participant-reported clinical history from a screening survey and a study questionnaire. Recovered participants in ImmuneRACE Cohort 3 were defined by two consecutive negative NP/OP PCR tests, clearance by a healthcare professional, or resolution of symptoms. Each participant in the prospective study had whole blood, serum and a nasopharyngeal or oropharyngeal swab collected by mobile phlebotomists. Additional blood draws and questionnaires over an approximately 2-month period could optionally be provided by prospective study participants. Before DNA extraction, blood samples from the prospective study were shipped at room temperature or frozen. The immunoSEQ Assay, a bias-controlled multiplex PCR, was used to amplify TCRbeta CDR3 regions from genomic DNA. In the original analysis: The number of nucleated cells in each sample was estimated by amplification of reference gene primers within the assay. To quantify the absolute abundance of each unique TCRbeta CDR3 rearrangement, sequence reads were collapsed and filtered. For each sample, productive Simpson clonality was calculated by taking the square root of Simpson's diversity index across productive rearrangements. The table was pulled from immuneACCESS by TCRdb, which kept in-frame rearrangements only. Such tables lose some clones; where checked, under half of the loss comes from unresolved V genes, and the rest has no known cause. From that table come the V and J calls and clone size; the DNA was used to work out D and trimming. Here the sample has fewer than 200,000 clones; around 80% occur a single time. The ten largest account for roughly 7% of the sample.

For this clone: The clone's antigen remains unknown. No quality values exist for individual bases; no much larger clone is one base distant.

Broad study findings and their caveats: How much clinical and demographic metadata was included differed by source and by participant, and the metadata was provided uncurated.

In the germline V gene, CDR1 corresponds to SGHTA and CDR2 to FQGTGA. Spanning cysteine to phenylalanine, the CDR3 consists of 14 amino acids. The CDR3 DNA has 42 bases and is translated from base 1. V is pared back by 5 bases and J by 2 bases, with 11 bases lying between the germline termini. This sequence originates from a man aged 50-60 years who had recovered from COVID-19. The source material was PBMCs or T cells enriched from blood (not recorded which). Rearrangement joined TRBV7-3 to TRBJ2-3; tentative D gene TRBD2, with 6 bases matching. The DNA sequence is as follows: TGTGCCAGCAGCGTAGGCGGGACCACAGATACGCAGTATTTT. Translated, it reads CASSVGGTTDTQYF.